These 31 T cell receptor beta chains share one sample of origin, sequenced in a study of response to subunit inactivated influenza vaccine (dated by TCRdb to the late 2010s). To prepare the library, RT-PCR was applied. Sequencing used an Illumina HiSeq 2500. TCRdb trimmed the raw reads at Q25, called clones with MiXCR and kept productive beta chains. Every distinct CDR3 protein forms one entry, paired with its most common genes and DNA. Here the sample has roughly 500,000 distinct CDR3 sequences; under 25% occur a single time. 2.8% of the sample is in the top ten clones. The sample also formed part of further work on T cells expressing NK-cell markers. As described in the second report: TCR beta cDNA libraries were made by 5'RACE template switching that added a universal primer site and unique molecular identifiers.

The sample was CD4+ T cells sorted from PBMCs, taken 11 to 12 days after vaccination. All receptors come from a man aged 45 to 65 who received an inactivated influenza vaccine. Donor details come from another sample of the same person, matched by shared clones.

The chain recombines TRBV10-1 with TRBJ2-4; D call uncertain. The CDR3 extends over 14 amino acids. Germline assignment: CDR1 WNHNN and CDR2 SYGVQD (reference sequence). Trimming pared 3 bases from V and 0 bases from J, leaving 6 bases between. This chain's CDR3 is CASSDPVAKNIQYF. The CDR3 bases are TGCGCCAGCAGTGATCCGGTAGCCAAAAACATTCAGTACTTC.

Here the CDR3 reads CATSDWDSYEQYF. As DNA, the CDR3 is TGTGCCACCAGTGATTGGGACTCCTACGAGCAGTACTTC. The genes are TRBV24-1 and TRBJ2-7; D ambiguous. CDR3 size: 13 residues. Trimming cost V 2 bases and J 0 bases, with 4 bases left between them. The germline V gene has CDR1 KGHDR and CDR2 SFDVKD.

The rearrangement uses TRBV24-1 and TRBJ2-5, with D perhaps given as TRBD1 or TRBD2 (5 bases each). Trimming removed 2 bases at V and 2 bases at J, with 11 bases between. The CDR3 consists of 15 residues. Germline CDR1 and CDR2: KGHDR and SFDVKD. CDR3 protein: CATSDSQGAQETQYF. As DNA, the CDR3 is TGTGCCACCAGTGATTCCCAGGGAGCTCAAGAGACCCAGTACTTC.

The V call is TRBV18, the J call TRBJ2-2; TRBD2 matches 10 bases. This CDR3 contains 16 residues. Trimming at V came to 5 bases and at J to 4 bases, leaving 7 bases not matched to a gene. Germline loops: CDR1 KGHSH, CDR2 LQKENI. CDR3 sequence (DNA): TGTGCCAGCTCAACTAGCGGGGCCAAAGTCACCGGGGAGCTGTTTTTT. Amino acids: CASSTSGAKVTGELFF.

The chain recombines TRBV4-2 with TRBJ2-7; 7 nucleotides agree with TRBD2. After removal of 1 base from V and 3 bases from J, the junction contained 3 bases not matched to a gene. CDR1 and CDR2 (germline): LGHNA, YNFKEQ. The CDR3 is 14 residues long. This CDR3 is CASSQGGGIYEQYF. The CDR3 region has the DNA TGTGCCAGCAGCCAAGGGGGGGGAATCTACGAGCAGTACTTC.

In this sample, this clonotype turned up a few times. V usage is TRBV4-2 and J usage is TRBJ1-4, with D hard to call. V was clipped by 0 bases and J by 0 bases, with 14 bases between them. This CDR3 has 18 residues. Germline-derived CDR1 and CDR2 are LGHNA and YNFKEQ. The DNA for the CDR3 is TGTGCCAGCAGCCAAGATGTGGCAGGCAAAACAACTAATGAAAAACTGTTTTTT. Its protein product is CASSQDVAGKTTNEKLFF.

The J gene is TRBJ2-7, the V gene TRBV12-3 or TRBV12-4; D is uncertain. The CDR3 runs to 13 residues. The V gene lost 9 bases and the J gene lost 3 bases, with 15 bases spanning the gap. The chain's CDR3 is CASSFLSDYEQYF. The CDR3 DNA reads as TGTGCCAGTAGCTTTTTGTCAGACTACGAGCAGTACTTC.

This clonotype appeared many times. CDR3 residues: CASSFFPQGQGYTF. CDR3 DNA sequence: TGTGCCAGCAGTTTTTTCCCACAGGGGCAAGGCTACACCTTC. This chain joins TRBV12-3 or TRBV12-4 and TRBJ1-2; 7 bases align to TRBD1. Trimming cost V 3 bases and J 8 bases; bases outside gene matches: 9. This CDR3 region has 14 residues.

The sample holds a few counts of this clonotype. The CDR3 DNA reads TGTGCCAGCAGCTTATATCCCCCAGCGGTACAAGAGACCCAGTACTTC. It translates to CASSLYPPAVQETQYF. The J gene is TRBJ2-5, the V gene TRBV7-2, with D perhaps TRBD2 (5 bases). V dropped 2 bases and J dropped 2 bases, with 15 bases sitting between them. This CDR3 has 16 amino acids. Germline V gene data show CDR1 as SGHTA and CDR2 as FQGNSA. Looking up the rest from reference TRBV7-2 and TRBJ2-5 gives the full variable domain: GAGVSQSPSNKVTEKGKDVELRCDPISGHTALYWYRQSLGQGLEFLIYFQGNSAPDKSGLPSDRFSAERTGGSVSTLTIQRTQQEDSAVYLCASSLYPPAVQETQYFGPGTRLLVL.

This clonotype was detected a few times. The J gene is TRBJ2-1, the V gene TRBV7-3; 8 bases line up with TRBD1. Looked up from germline, CDR1 is SGHTA and CDR2 is FQGTGA. The CDR3 length is 15 residues. V lost 3 bases and J lost 16; bases outside the gene matches: 17. This chain's CDR3 is CASSFKDRAKTLPFF. For the CDR3, the DNA is TGTGCCAGCAGCTTCAAGGACAGGGCAAAGACCCTGCCCTTCTTC.

The rearrangement uses TRBV7-2 and TRBJ2-3; D could derive from TRBD1 or TRBD2 (5 bases each). Germline values: CDR1 SGHTA, CDR2 FQGNSA. The CDR3 consists of 16 residues. V lost 2 bases and J lost 2, with 14 bases in between. CDR3 amino acids: CASSLFGTLNTDTQYF. For the CDR3, the DNA is TGTGCCAGCAGCTTATTCGGGACCTTAAACACAGATACGCAGTATTTT. The complete variable domain, with remaining parts taken from reference TRBV7-2 and TRBJ2-3, reads GAGVSQSPSNKVTEKGKDVELRCDPISGHTALYWYRQSLGQGLEFLIYFQGNSAPDKSGLPSDRFSAERTGGSVSTLTIQRTQQEDSAVYLCASSLFGTLNTDTQYFGPGTRLTVL.

V and J are TRBV10-3 and TRBJ1-5, with 8 bases matching TRBD1. This CDR3 is 13 amino acids long. The ends lost 6 bases at V and 5 bases at J; junction bases unmatched: 3. Germline V CDR1 and CDR2: ENHRY, SYGVKD. The CDR3 DNA follows: TGTGCCATCAGGGGGACAGGCGATCAGCCCCAGCATTTT. Its protein product is CAIRGTGDQPQHF.

This clonotype turned up a few times. This rearrangement joins TRBV12-3 or TRBV12-4 to TRBJ1-3; D is possibly TRBD1 (5 bases). The CDR3 extends over 14 amino acids. Trimming shortened V by 2 bases and J by 2 bases, and 7 bases separated the two germline ends. CDR3 DNA: TGTGCCAGCAGTTTATCAGGGACTGGAAACACCATATATTTT. The encoded protein is CASSLSGTGNTIYF.

Concerning this clonotype itself: Its ends do not fully match the called genes, so a read error is possible. The CDR3 DNA follows: TGTACCAGCAGCGGACAGGGTGGCGAGCAGTACTTC. This sequence encodes CTSSGQGGEQYF. This chain connects TRBV7-9 to TRBJ2-7; 8 bases line up with TRBD1. This CDR3 is built from 12 residues. CDR1 and CDR2 (germline): SEHNR, FQNEAQ (reference sequence).

Concerning this clonotype: One base away lies a much larger clone, so this may be a sequencing read error. The V call is TRBV5-1, the J call TRBJ2-3, with 8 bases fitting TRBD1. V shed 0 bases, J shed 14 bases, and the junction held 14 bases outside the gene matches. Looked up from germline, CDR1 is SGHRS and CDR2 is YFSETQ. The CDR3 has 15 residues. The CDR3 loop reads CASSLGGTGGESRYF. CDR3 sequence (DNA): TGCGCCAGCAGCTTGGGCGGGACAGGCGGGGAGTCACGGTATTTT.

The rearrangement joins TRBV6-5 to TRBJ2-7; the match to TRBD2 covers 9 bases. The germline gives CDR1 MNHEY, CDR2 SVGAGI. V lost 2 bases to trimming and J lost 2 bases; unmatched junction nucleotides: 4. CDR3 length equals 15 residues. The CDR3, as DNA: TGTGCCAGCAGTTACCATCCTAGCGGGGCCTACGAGCAGTACTTC. This encodes CASSYHPSGAYEQYF.

The genes are TRBV6-1 and TRBJ2-1; 7 nucleotides line up with TRBD1. The germline gives CDR1 MNHNS, CDR2 SASEGT. This CDR3 contains 14 residues. V lost 5 bases and J lost 1; bases outside the gene matches: 2. This CDR3 reads CASSPTGSYNEQFF. CDR3 DNA: TGTGCCAGCAGTCCGACAGGGTCCTACAATGAGCAGTTCTTC.

The chain employs TRBV6-1 and TRBJ2-1; 13 positions match TRBD2. Trimming at V came to 8 bases and at J to 9 bases, leaving 7 bases not matched to a gene. The CDR3 sequence is 14 residues long. CDR1 and CDR2 (germline): MNHNS, SASEGT. The CDR3 loop reads CASPSGTSGIEQFF. The CDR3 DNA follows: TGTGCCAGCCCCTCCGGGACTAGCGGGATTGAGCAGTTCTTC.

This clonotype was detected only a few times. The rearrangement uses TRBV28 and TRBJ2-3, with 7 bases fitting TRBD2. This CDR3 has 16 residues. V was clipped by 3 bases and J by 0 bases; unmatched bases: 6. Germline CDR1 is MDHEN and CDR2 is SYDVKM. The CDR3 sequence: CASSFVWGGSTDTQYF. The CDR3 bases are TGTGCCAGCAGTTTCGTGTGGGGGGGGAGCACAGATACGCAGTATTTT.

The DNA for the CDR3 is TGTGCCAGCAGCTTACTACCCCGCCCGGATCGCACAGATACGCAGTATTTT. Translating gives CASSLLPRPDRTDTQYF. V is TRBV7-3 and J is TRBJ2-3, with no clear D. The CDR3 is made up of 17 amino acids. The V and J ends lost 2 bases and 1 base respectively, with 16 bases between them. Per germline, CDR1 SGHTA and CDR2 FQGTGA.

This clonotype was seen a few times. CDR3 in DNA: TGTGCCAGCAGGGGCGGATATGGCTACACCTTC. The encoded protein is CASRGGYGYTF. This sequence joins TRBV6-2 or TRBV6-3 and TRBJ1-2; D gene ambiguous. The CDR3 spans 11 residues. Germline CDR1 MNHEY, CDR2 SVGEGT. Trimming cost V 6 bases and J 5 bases, with 7 bases left between them.

The V and J genes are TRBV20-1 and TRBJ2-7; D is uncertain. Trimming removed 1 base from V and 0 bases from J, with 10 bases in between. The CDR3 sequence is 14 residues long. Germline V gene lookup returns CDR1 DFQATT and CDR2 SNEGSKA (reference sequence). The CDR3, as DNA: TGCAGTGCTAGAGCTGGACGGAGCTCCTACGAGCAGTACTTC. Residues: CSARAGRSSYEQYF.

The CDR3 DNA sequence: TGCAGCGTTTATATCAGGGGGCGCGGAACCAAAAACATTCAGTACTTC. As protein: CSVYIRGRGTKNIQYF. The chain combines TRBV29-1 with TRBJ2-4; TRBD1 matches at 8 bases. With 5 bases clipped from V and 2 bases from J, the junction kept 11 bases outside the gene matches. CDR1 is SQVTM, CDR2 ANQGSEA, per germline. CDR3 length: 16 residues.

This clonotype was counted between two and nine times. This chain connects TRBV4-3 to TRBJ2-2, with D possibly TRBD1 on 5 matching bases. Germline lookup yields CDR1 LGHNA and CDR2 YSLEER. The CDR3 totals 14 residues. Trimming stripped 1 base from V and 6 bases from J, with 9 bases between. CDR3 DNA: TGCGCCAGCAGCCAAGTTAGGGGCGCCGGGGAGCTGTTTTTT. Translating gives CASSQVRGAGELFF.

This clonotype was counted many times. The CDR3 nucleotides read TGCGCCAGCAGCTTGGAGTATGGACGCCCCACAGATACGCAGTATTTT. It yields the protein CASSLEYGRPTDTQYF. V is TRBV5-1 and J is TRBJ2-3, with D uncertain. The CDR3 is 16 residues long. Germline CDR1 reads SGHRS; CDR2 reads YFSETQ. The V and J ends lost 0 bases and 2 bases respectively, with 13 bases between them.

This chain joins TRBV20-1 and TRBJ2-7, with D possibly being TRBD2 (5 bases). V lost 6 bases and J 1 base, leaving 10 bases between the germline ends. CDR1 and CDR2 from the germline V gene are DFQATT and SNEGSKA (reference sequence). CDR3 length: 12 residues. CDR3 residues: CSALGESYEQYF. CDR3 coding DNA: TGCAGTGCCCTCGGGGAGTCCTACGAGCAGTACTTC.

This clonotype was seen only a few times. The J gene is TRBJ2-1, the V gene TRBV3-1, with D hard to call. Germline CDR1 is LGHDT and CDR2 is YNNKEL (reference sequence). The ends were cut back, 4 bases at V and 9 bases at J, with 10 bases in the middle. The CDR3 is 12 residues long. In nucleotides, the CDR3 is TGTGCCAGCAGCCTTCGGAAAGGTGAGCAGTTCTTC. It translates to CASSLRKGEQFF.

This chain links TRBV18 with TRBJ2-1, with 8 bases matching TRBD2. This CDR3 region has 15 residues. Germline trimming cut 4 bases from V and 4 bases from J; bases unmatched to any gene: 6. Germline CDR1 is KGHSH and CDR2 is LQKENI. The CDR3 sequence: CASSQRTSRYNEQFF. The CDR3 coding sequence is TGTGCCAGCTCACAAAGGACTAGCAGATACAATGAGCAGTTCTTC.

V is TRBV19 and J is TRBJ2-1; unclear D gene. This CDR3 region has 14 residues. From germline, CDR1 is LNHDA and CDR2 SQIVND (reference sequence). With 3 bases removed from V and 2 bases from J, the gap between germline ends came to 8 bases. The CDR3 DNA reads as TGTGCCAGTAGTATGACCCCCACCTACAATGAGCAGTTCTTC. The encoded protein is CASSMTPTYNEQFF. Full variable domain (remainder filled in from reference TRBV19 and TRBJ2-1): DGGITQSPKYLFRKEGQNVTLSCEQNLNHDAMYWYRQDPGQGLRLIYYSQIVNDFQKGDIAEGYSVSREKKESFPLTVTSAQKNPTAFYLCASSMTPTYNEQFFGPGTRLTVL.

This clonotype appeared many times. V gene TRBV10-3 combines with J gene TRBJ2-3; the D gene is possibly TRBD2 (7 bases). The CDR3 runs 15 residues. The germline gives CDR1 ENHRY, CDR2 SYGVKD. Between the trimmed V and J ends, which lost 3 bases and 2 bases, there was a span of 12 bases. The CDR3 reads CAISDRRGLTDTQYF. The DNA of the CDR3 is TGTGCCATCAGTGATAGGCGGGGGCTCACAGATACGCAGTATTTT.

This clonotype was picked up many times. The V and J genes are TRBV6-1 and TRBJ2-3; 7 nucleotides match TRBD2. Germline CDR1 and CDR2: MNHNS and SASEGT. With V trimmed by 8 bases and J by 0 bases, 8 bases remained unmatched. This CDR3 is 15 amino acids long. The CDR3 DNA follows: TGTGCCAGCGGGGCTAGCGGAGTGAGCACAGATACGCAGTATTTT. Encoded protein: CASGASGVSTDTQYF.